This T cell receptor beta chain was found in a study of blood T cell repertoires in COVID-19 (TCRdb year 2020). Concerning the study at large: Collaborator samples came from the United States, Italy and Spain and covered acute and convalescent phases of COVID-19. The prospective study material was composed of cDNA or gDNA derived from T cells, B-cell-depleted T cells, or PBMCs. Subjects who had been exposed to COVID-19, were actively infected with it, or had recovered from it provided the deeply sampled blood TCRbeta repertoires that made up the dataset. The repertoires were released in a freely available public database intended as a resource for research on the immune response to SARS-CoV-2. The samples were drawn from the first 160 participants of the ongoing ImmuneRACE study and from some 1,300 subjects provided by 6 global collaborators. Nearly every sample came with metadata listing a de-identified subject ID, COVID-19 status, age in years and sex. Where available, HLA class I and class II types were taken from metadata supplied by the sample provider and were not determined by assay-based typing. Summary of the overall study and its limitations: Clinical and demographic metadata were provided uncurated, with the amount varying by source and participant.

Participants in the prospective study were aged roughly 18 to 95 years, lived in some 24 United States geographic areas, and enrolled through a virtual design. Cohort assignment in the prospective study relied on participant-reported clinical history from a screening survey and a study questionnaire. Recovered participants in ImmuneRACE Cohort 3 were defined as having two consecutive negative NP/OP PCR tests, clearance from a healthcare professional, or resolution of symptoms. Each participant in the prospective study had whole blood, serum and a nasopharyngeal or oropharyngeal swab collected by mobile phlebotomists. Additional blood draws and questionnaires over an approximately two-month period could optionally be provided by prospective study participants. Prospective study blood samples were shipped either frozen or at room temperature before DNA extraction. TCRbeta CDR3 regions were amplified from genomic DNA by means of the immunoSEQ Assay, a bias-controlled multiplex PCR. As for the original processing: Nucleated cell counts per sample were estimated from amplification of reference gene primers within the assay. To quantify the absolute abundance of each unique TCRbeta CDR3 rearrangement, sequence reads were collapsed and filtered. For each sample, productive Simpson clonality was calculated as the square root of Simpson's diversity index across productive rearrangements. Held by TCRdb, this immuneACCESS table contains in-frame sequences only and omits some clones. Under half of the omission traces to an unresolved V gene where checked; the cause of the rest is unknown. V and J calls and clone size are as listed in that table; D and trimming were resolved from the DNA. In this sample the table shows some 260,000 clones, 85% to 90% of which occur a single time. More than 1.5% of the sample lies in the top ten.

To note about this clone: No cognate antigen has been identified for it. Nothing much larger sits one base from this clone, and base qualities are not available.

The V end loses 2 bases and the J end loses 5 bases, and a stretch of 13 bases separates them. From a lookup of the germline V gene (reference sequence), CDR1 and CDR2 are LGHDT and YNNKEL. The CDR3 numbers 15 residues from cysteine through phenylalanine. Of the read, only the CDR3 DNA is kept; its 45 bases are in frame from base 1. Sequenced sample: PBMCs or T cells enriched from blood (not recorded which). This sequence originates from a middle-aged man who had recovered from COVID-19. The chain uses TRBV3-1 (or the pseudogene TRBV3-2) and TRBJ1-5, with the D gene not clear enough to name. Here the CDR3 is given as CASSQSTLRHQPQHF. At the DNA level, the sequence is TGTGCCAGCAGCCAATCGACCCTGAGGCATCAGCCCCAGCATTTT.